This TCR beta chain was sequenced in a study of T cell clones after liver transplantation. Study-level background: Without induction therapy, subjects received standard immunosuppression until 12-24 months post-transplant.

General study findings and limits: Donor-reactive sequences fell more than third party-reactive ones, suggesting partial deletion.

With regard to this clone: As yet, its antigen is unknown.

CD3+CD4+ and CD3+CD8+ cells were FACS-sorted from thawed unstimulated PBMCs. Generated by immunoSEQ multiplex PCR, the TCRdb table keeps only in-frame clones and is missing some. Of tens of thousands of clones listed, over 70% are singletons. The CDR3 covers 20 residues. Germline lookup yields CDR1 LNHDA and CDR2 SQIVND (reference sequence). V lost 7 bases, J lost 0 bases, and 23 bases stayed unmatched. The chain has TRBV19 and TRBJ1-1; TRBD1 aligns across 7 bases. Sequences were derived from CD4+ T cells from blood, sampled 12 months after liver transplant. The TCR comes from a human patient who received a liver transplant. Some T cells may trace back to the graft donor. The CDR3 sequence is CASTTTGWESGRGMNTEAFF. The CDR3 DNA reads as TGTGCCAGTACCACGACAGGGTGGGAATCGGGAAGGGGAATGAACACTGAAGCTTTCTTT.